This T cell receptor (beta chain) was observed in a study of blood T cell repertoires in COVID-19. Overall study context: COVID-19 samples from acute and convalescent phases originated in the United States, Italy and Spain.

This CDR3 is 15 amino acids long. Germline CDR1 SGHTA, CDR2 FQGTGA. Losses at the gene ends were 5 bases for V and 7 bases for J; bases not matched to a gene: 8. The protocol was immunoSEQ multiplex PCR, while the TCRdb copy is restricted to in-frame clones and leaves out a portion. The sample holds about 68,000 clones, 86% seen once. The J gene is TRBJ2-3, the V gene TRBV7-3; 11 bases are shared with TRBD1. The specimen sequenced was peripheral blood. The sequence was collected from a man aged 45-65 years with acute or convalescent COVID-19. CDR3 sequence: CASSLLGTGGHTQYF. CDR3 coding DNA: TGTGCCAGCAGCCTTCTCGGGACAGGGGGTCATACGCAGTATTTT.